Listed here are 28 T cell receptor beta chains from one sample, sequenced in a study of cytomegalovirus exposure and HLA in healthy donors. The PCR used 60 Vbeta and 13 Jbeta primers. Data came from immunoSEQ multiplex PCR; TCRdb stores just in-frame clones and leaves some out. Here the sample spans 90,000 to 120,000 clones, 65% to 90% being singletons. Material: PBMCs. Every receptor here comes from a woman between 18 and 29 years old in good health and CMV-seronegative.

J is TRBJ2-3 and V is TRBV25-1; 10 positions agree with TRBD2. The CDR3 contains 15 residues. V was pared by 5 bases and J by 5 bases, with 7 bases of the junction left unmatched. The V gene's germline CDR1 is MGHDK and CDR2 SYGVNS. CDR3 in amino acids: CASSSTSGVGDTQYF. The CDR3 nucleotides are TGTGCCAGCAGTTCCACTAGCGGGGTAGGAGATACGCAGTATTTT.

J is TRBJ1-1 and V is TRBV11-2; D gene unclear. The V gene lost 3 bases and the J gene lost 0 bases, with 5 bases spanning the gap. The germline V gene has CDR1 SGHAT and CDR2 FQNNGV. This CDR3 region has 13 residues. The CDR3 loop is CASSLGVNTEAFF. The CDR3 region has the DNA TGTGCCAGCAGCTTGGGAGTGAACACTGAAGCTTTCTTT.

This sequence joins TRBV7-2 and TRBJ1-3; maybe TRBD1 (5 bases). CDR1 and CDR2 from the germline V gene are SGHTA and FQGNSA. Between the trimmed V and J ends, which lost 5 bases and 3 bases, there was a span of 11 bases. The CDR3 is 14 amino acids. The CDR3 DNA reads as TGTGCCAGCAGCCTGTGGGGCAATGGAAACACCATATATTTT. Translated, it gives CASSLWGNGNTIYF.

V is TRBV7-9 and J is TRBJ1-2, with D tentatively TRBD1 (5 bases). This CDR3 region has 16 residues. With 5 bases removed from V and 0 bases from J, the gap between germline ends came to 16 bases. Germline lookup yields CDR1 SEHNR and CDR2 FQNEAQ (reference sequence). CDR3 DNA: TGTGCCAGCAGCCCGCCCCCCGCAGGGACTAACTATGGCTACACCTTC. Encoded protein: CASSPPPAGTNYGYTF.

CDR3 residues: CASRPGGATEAFF. CDR3 in DNA: TGTGCCAGCCGGCCCGGCGGGGCGACTGAAGCTTTCTTT. J is TRBJ1-1 and V is TRBV6-5; D may be TRBD1 (5 bases). Trimming cost V 8 bases and J 5 bases, with 15 bases left between them. The CDR3 contains 13 residues. Germline-derived CDR1 and CDR2 are MNHEY and SVGAGI.

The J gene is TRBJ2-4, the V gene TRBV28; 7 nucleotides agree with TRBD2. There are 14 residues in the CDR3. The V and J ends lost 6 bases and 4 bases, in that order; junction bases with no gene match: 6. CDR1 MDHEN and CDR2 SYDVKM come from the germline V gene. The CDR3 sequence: CASSLRTSKNIQYF. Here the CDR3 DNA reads TGTGCCAGCAGCTTACGGACTAGTAAAAACATTCAGTACTTC.

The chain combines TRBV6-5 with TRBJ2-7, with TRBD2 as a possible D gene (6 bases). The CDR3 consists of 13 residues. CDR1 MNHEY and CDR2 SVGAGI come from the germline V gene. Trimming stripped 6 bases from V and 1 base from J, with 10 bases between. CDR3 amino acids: CASRGTGSYEQYF. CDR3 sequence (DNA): TGTGCCAGCAGAGGGACTGGTTCCTACGAGCAGTACTTC.

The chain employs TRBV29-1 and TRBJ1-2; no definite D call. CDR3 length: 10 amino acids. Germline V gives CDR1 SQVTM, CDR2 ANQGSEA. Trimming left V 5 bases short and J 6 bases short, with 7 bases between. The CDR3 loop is CSVRSNGYTF. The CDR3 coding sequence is TGCAGCGTTCGGTCCAATGGCTACACCTTC.

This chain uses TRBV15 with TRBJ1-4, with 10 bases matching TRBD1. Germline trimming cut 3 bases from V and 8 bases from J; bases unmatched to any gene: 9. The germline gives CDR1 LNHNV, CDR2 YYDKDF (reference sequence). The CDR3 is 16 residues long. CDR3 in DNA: TGTGCCACCAGCAGCGGGACAGGGGATTTGAAGGAAAAACTGTTTTTT. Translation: CATSSGTGDLKEKLFF.

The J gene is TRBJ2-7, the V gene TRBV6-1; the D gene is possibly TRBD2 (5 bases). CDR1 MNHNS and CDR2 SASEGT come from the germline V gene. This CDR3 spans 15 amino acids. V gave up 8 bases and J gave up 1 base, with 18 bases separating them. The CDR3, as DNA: TGTGCCAGCCGACCGACCCAGTGGGAGTCCTACGAGCAGTACTTC. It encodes CASRPTQWESYEQYF.

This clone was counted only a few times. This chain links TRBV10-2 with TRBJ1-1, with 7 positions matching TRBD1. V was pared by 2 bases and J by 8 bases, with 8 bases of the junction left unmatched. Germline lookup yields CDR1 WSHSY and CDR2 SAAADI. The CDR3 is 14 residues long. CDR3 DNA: TGCGCCAGCAGTGAGCGGACGACAGGGTCCGAAGCTTTCTTT. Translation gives CASSERTTGSEAFF.

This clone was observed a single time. The CDR3 DNA sequence: TGTGCCAGCAGTGAAACCGGGACTAGCGGCACAGATACGCAGTATTTT. Translation gives CASSETGTSGTDTQYF. This chain connects TRBV6-1 to TRBJ2-3; TRBD2 matches at 10 bases. The CDR3 sequence is 16 residues long. Germline trimming cut 2 bases from V and 1 base from J; bases unmatched to any gene: 3. From germline, CDR1 is MNHNS and CDR2 SASEGT.

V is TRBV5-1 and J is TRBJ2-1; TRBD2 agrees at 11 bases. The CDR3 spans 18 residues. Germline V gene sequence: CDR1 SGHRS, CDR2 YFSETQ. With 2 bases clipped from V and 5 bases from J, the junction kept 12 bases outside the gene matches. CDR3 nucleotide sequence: TGCGCCAGCAGCTTCCTACCACTACTAGCGGGAGCTGACAATGAGCAGTTCTTC. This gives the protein CASSFLPLLAGADNEQFF.

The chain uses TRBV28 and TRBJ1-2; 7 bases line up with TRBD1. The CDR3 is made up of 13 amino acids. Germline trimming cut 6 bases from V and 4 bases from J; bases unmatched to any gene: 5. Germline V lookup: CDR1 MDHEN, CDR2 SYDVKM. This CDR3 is CASRSTGFYGYTF. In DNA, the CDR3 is TGTGCCAGCAGGTCGACAGGGTTCTATGGCTACACCTTC.

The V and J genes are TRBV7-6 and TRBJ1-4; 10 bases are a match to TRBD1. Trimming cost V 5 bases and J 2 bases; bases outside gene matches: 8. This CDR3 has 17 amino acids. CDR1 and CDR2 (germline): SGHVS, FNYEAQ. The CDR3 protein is CASSPGTGVGTNEKLFF. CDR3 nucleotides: TGTGCCAGCAGCCCCGGGACAGGGGTCGGGACTAATGAAAAACTGTTTTTT.

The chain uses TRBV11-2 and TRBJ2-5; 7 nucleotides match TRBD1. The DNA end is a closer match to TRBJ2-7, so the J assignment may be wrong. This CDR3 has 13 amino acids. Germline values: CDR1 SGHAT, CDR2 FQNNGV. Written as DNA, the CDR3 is TGTGCCAGCAGCCGGGACAGACGTTACGAGCAGTACTTC. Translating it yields CASSRDRRYEQYF.

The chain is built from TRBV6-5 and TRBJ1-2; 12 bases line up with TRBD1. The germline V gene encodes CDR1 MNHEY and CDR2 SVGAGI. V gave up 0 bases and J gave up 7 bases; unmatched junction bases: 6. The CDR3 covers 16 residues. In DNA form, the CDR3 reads TGTGCCAGCAGTTACTCCGGGACAGGGGGCAGAGGTGGCTACACCTTC. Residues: CASSYSGTGGRGGYTF.

CDR3 region: CATHRGGNSPLHF. The CDR3 DNA follows: TGTGCCACCCACAGGGGAGGTAATTCACCCCTCCACTTT. The chain links TRBV25-1 to TRBJ1-6; 7 nucleotides align to TRBD1. The CDR3 has 13 amino acids. The germline gives CDR1 MGHDK, CDR2 SYGVNS. V was clipped by 10 bases and J by 6 bases; unmatched bases: 6.

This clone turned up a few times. DNA of the CDR3: TGTGCCACCTCGACTATTCCCTCGGGCGGGGAGCTGTTTTTT. Encoded protein: CATSTIPSGGELFF. This chain connects TRBV19 to TRBJ2-2, with a tentative D call TRBD2 (5 bases). The germline V gene has CDR1 LNHDA and CDR2 SQIVND (reference sequence). The ends were cut back, 10 bases at V and 7 bases at J, with 19 bases in the middle. This CDR3 is built from 14 residues.

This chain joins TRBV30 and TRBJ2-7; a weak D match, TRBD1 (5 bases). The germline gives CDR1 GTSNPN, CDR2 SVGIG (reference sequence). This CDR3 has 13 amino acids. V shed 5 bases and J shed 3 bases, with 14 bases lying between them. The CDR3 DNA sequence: TGTGCCTGGGGCAGGGCCCTCTACTACGAGCAGTACTTC. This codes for CAWGRALYYEQYF.

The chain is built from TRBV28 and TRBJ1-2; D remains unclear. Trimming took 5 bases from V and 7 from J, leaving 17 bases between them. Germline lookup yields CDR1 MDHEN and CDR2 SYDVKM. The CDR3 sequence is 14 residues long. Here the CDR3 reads CASSPMEPGSGYTF. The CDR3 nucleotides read TGTGCCAGCAGTCCCATGGAGCCCGGGAGTGGCTACACCTTC.

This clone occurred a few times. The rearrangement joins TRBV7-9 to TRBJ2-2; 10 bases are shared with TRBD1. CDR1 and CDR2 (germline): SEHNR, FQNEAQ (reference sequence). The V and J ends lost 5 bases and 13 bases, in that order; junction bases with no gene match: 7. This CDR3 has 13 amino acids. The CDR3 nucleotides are TGTGCCAGCAGCCTTAGCTGGGACAGGGGGCTGTTTTTT. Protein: CASSLSWDRGLFF.

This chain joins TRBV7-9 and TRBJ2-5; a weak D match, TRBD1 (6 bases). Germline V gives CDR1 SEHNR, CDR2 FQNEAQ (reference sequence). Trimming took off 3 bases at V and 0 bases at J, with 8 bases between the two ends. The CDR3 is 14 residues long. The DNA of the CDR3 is TGTGCCAGCAGCTTTGGGGGCAACCAAGAGACCCAGTACTTC. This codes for CASSFGGNQETQYF.

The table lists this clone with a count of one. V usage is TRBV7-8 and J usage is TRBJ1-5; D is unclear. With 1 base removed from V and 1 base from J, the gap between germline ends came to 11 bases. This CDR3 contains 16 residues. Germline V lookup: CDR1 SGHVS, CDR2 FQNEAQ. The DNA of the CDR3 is TGTGCCAGCAGCTTAGGGAGGGTGCCCAGCAATCAGCCCCAGCATTTT. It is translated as CASSLGRVPSNQPQHF.

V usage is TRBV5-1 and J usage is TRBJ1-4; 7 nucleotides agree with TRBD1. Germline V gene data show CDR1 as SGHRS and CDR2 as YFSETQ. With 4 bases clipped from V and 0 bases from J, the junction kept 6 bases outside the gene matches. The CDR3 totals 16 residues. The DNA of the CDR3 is TGCGCCAGCAGCCCCGGACAGGTGACAACTAATGAAAAACTGTTTTTT. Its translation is CASSPGQVTTNEKLFF.

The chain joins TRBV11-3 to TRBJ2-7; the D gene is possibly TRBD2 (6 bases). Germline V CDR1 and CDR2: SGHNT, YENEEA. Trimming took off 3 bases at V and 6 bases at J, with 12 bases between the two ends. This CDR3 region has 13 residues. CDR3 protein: CASSLAGSAEQYF. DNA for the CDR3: TGTGCCAGCAGCTTGGCGGGATCGGCCGAGCAGTACTTC.

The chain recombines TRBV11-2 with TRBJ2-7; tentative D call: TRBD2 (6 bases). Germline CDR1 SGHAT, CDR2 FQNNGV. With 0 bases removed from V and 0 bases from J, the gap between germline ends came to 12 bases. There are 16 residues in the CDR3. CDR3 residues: CASSLDLATSSYEQYF. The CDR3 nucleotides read TGTGCCAGCAGCTTAGATCTAGCGACCAGCTCCTACGAGCAGTACTTC.

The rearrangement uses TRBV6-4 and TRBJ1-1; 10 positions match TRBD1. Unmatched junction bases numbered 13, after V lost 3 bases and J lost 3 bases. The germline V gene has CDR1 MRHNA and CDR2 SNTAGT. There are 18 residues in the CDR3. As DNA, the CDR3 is TGTGCCAGCAGTGAAGGGACAGGGGACCCGTGGTGGGACACTGAAGCTTTCTTT. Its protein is CASSEGTGDPWWDTEAFF.